This T cell receptor beta chain was obtained from a study of T cell changes during pregnancy in multiple sclerosis. Sequencing used immunoSEQ multiplex PCR; TCRdb keeps in-frame clones, though not all of them. Of about 89,000 clones in the sample, approximately 93% were seen once. The CDR3 is 14 residues long. Looked up from germline, CDR1 is MNHEY and CDR2 is SVGAGI. Trimming pared 5 bases from V and 5 bases from J, leaving 16 bases between. The sample was peripheral blood, taken after pregnancy. The chain has TRBV6-5 and TRBJ2-7; TRBD2 is a possible D gene (5 bases). The receptor was isolated from a female donor in good health, enrolled as a control in a pregnancy study. CDR3 region: CASSPILVTHEQYF. Written as DNA, the CDR3 is TGTGCCAGCAGTCCCATACTAGTTACCCACGAGCAGTACTTC.